A selection of T cell receptor beta chains follows, all from one sample in a study of T cells after yellow fever vaccination. TCRdb reprocessed the 5' RACE reads via MiXCR and lists one record per CDR3 protein. This table has a few hundred thousand distinct CDR3 sequences, 3.5% to 5% appearing once. This specimen consisted of PBMCs, obtained 15 days after the yellow fever booster vaccination. The source of these receptors is a man aged 18-30 years who received the YFV17D yellow fever vaccine. Each CDR3 is given with its conserved first and last residue.

v_call cdr3_aa
TRBV20-1 CSAPWRGSSGNTIYF
TRBV7-3 CASSWGTSGGYNEQFF
TRBV7-2 CASSFRLSLGEQYF
TRBV6-6 CASRTDRTKNIQYF
TRBV7-2 CASSLMGQVNQPQHF
TRBV5-1 CASSADRGGNIQYF
TRBV12-3/TRBV12-4 CASSKAGGRADTQYF
TRBV15 CATSRDRPYNYGYTF
TRBV5-1 CASSLVGSQNTGELFF
TRBV5-1 CASSASSEDTEAFF
TRBV20-1 CSAGTAALYEQYF